This T cell receptor beta chain was documented in a study of patients and donors after allogeneic stem cell transplantation. TCRdb re-called the RT-PCR reads with MiXCR, one entry per CDR3 protein. Of around 160,000 distinct CDR3 sequences listed, over 25% are singletons. This clonotype has just a few counts. The germline CDR1 and CDR2 sequences are SQVTM and ANQGSEA. The CDR3 is 12 residues long. The V end was cut by 2 bases, the J end by 4 bases, with 8 bases between. This chain links TRBV29-1 with TRBJ2-5; D gene unclear. The specimen was blood, either unsorted or a sorted T cell fraction (not recorded which). This receptor was obtained from a human donor who was either an allogeneic HSCT recipient or a stem cell or donor lymphocyte infusion donor (not recorded which). It is not recorded whose cells these are; they may come from a transplant donor. The CDR3 protein is CSVESVGETQYF. DNA for the CDR3: TGCAGCGTTGAAAGTGTCGGAGAGACCCAGTACTTC.